The text below deals with one TCR beta chain. It has no known antigen specificity. One end of the junction does not line up with germline, which may come from a read error. This entry comes from a study of PD-L1 blockade in urothelial cancer (TCRdb year 2017). In the study overall: All patients started therapy in about 2014 and received atezolizumab 1,200 mg intravenously every 3 weeks. Under ten patients reached durable clinical benefit, while 20 to 25 patients did not. Blood samples were analyzed 3 weeks after the start of treatment (second dose) and 6 weeks after the start of treatment. Progression-free survival longer than 6 months counted as durable clinical benefit, and TCR features were additionally tested against both progression-free and overall survival. About nine tenths of the roughly 29 patients were males with bladder-origin urothelial cancer, and 18 of 29 reported a prior smoking history. Whole exome sequencing and RNA sequencing of pretreatment tumors were performed alongside TCR sequencing in the same patients. TCR sequencing covered pretreatment tumor samples and matched, serially collected peripheral blood taken before and after atezolizumab treatment. Blood samples yielded a median of roughly 140,000 T cells and approximately 83,000 unique TCRs, with median clonality 0.080. An ECOG performance status of 0 or 1 was recorded for the patients, and 0 to 3 prior chemotherapy regimens had been received by the patients. Somatic, immune and clinical correlates of response to PD-L1 blockade with atezolizumab in urothelial cancer were the focus of an exploratory multi-omic analysis. Some 29 patients had pretreatment blood TCR-seq, roughly 25 had at least one posttreatment blood collection, and roughly 25 had tumor TCR-seq. The paper as a whole reports these results and caveats: Among patients with durable benefit, tumor-associated TCR clones showed greater expansion in peripheral blood 3 weeks after treatment started (n of about 20, p = 0.022). Small sample size (n ≈ 30) and many exploratory analyses mean the results are intended to be hypothesis-generating. A pretreatment peripheral blood TCR clonality below the median was linked to improved progression-free and overall survival.

Based on the germline V gene, the CDR1 and CDR2 sequences are MNHNS and SASEGT. Spanning cysteine to phenylalanine, the CDR3 consists of 15 amino acids. Only the CDR3 region is kept as DNA, spanning 45 bases read in frame from base 1. Synthetic TCR analog templates were spiked into each PCR so that absolute template abundance could be estimated from read counts. The immunoSEQ assay was used to amplify TCRbeta CDR3 regions from genomic DNA with bias-controlled V and J gene primers. Rearranged TCRbeta segments were sequenced at approximately 20X coverage. In the source study's methods: Clustering was used to correct sequencing errors, and CDR3s were annotated against IMGT to assign V, D and J genes. Out-of-frame and stop-codon sequences were excluded, and only productive TCRbeta rearrangements were used in downstream analyses. Clonality was computed as one minus Shannon entropy normalized by the log of the number of unique productive sequences. Clones differing between time points or between blood and tumor were identified by Fisher's exact test with Benjamini-Hochberg correction at adjusted p below 0.01. The clones in this table, taken by TCRdb from immuneACCESS, are in-frame only. Not every clone is retained; where verified, under half of the shortfall comes from an unresolved V gene, and the cause of the rest is unknown. For V, J and clone size, that table is used; D and trimming come from the DNA. The sample profile shows 50,000 to 60,000 clones; approximately 80% of them were found once. Jointly, the top ten make up 5.8% of the sample.

A total of around 30 patients with locally advanced or metastatic urothelial carcinoma, treated at Memorial Sloan Kettering on a trial protocol, made up the cohort. Peripheral blood mononuclear cells were collected pretreatment and during treatment, with between 1 and 8 total time points per patient. The Qiagen DNeasy Blood extraction kit was used to purify genomic DNA from total PBMCs and from tumor samples. PBMCs were collected pretreatment and during treatment, and were isolated and stored as previously described. The TCR comes from a man aged 35 to 55 with urothelial cancer. This material consisted of PBMCs, taken around atezolizumab (anti-PD-L1) treatment. In this chain, TRBV6-1 is recombined with TRBJ1-5, and 7 bases in between align with TRBD1. This receptor has the CDR3 CASSVSGGSDQPQHF. The DNA sequence reads TGTGCCAGCAGTGTGTCAGGGGGTAGCGATCAGCCCCAGCATTTT.